The text below deals with one TCR beta chain. These data originate in a study of blood T cell repertoires in COVID-19. For the study at large: The analysed material was cDNA or gDNA that came from T cells, B-cell-depleted T cells, or PBMCs.

Only in-frame clones appear in the TCRdb table, and some are missing; sequencing was by immunoSEQ multiplex PCR. The table has around 250,000 clones, roughly 82% seen once. The TCR comes from a man aged 80 or over with acute or convalescent COVID-19. Sequencing used peripheral blood.

In DNA form, the CDR3 reads TGTGCCAGCTTTGAGGGACAGGGGTACGGCGAGCAGTACTTC. It yields the protein CASFEGQGYGEQYF. The chain is built from TRBV18 and TRBJ2-7; 10 bases are a match to TRBD1. CDR3 length: 14 residues. In germline, CDR1 is KGHSH, CDR2 LQKENI. V trimming: 7 bases; J trimming: 6 bases; junction bases outside the gene matches: 9. The full variable domain, rest sourced from reference TRBV18 and TRBJ2-7, is NAGVMQNPRHLVRRRGQEARLRCSPMKGHSHVYWYRQLPEEGLKFMVYLQKENIIDESGMPKERFSAEFPKEGPSILRIQQVVRGDSAAYFCASFEGQGYGEQYFGPGTRLTVT.